This TCR beta chain was profiled in a study of Ad26.COV2.S vaccination and SARS-CoV-2 variants. Germline V CDR1 and CDR2: MNHEY, SMNVEV (reference sequence). Unmatched junction bases numbered 16, after V lost 6 bases and J lost 3 bases. This CDR3 spans 18 amino acids. General study points: In vaccinated individuals, spike-specific CD8+ and CD4+ T cell responses reportedly displayed substantial breadth. Total T cell responses may have been underestimated by the TCR breadth and depth analyses.

Libraries were prepared by immunoSEQ multiplex PCR; TCRdb keeps only in-frame clonotypes and omits some of them. The data hold around 370,000 clones, with just over 90% observed a single time. Concerning this clone: Antigen specificity is unknown.

This sample comprised peripheral blood, obtained after recovery from COVID-19. This TCR came from a human donor who had recovered from COVID-19. This chain connects TRBV27 to TRBJ1-2; TRBD1 matches 10 bases. CDR3 loop: CASSAPPGQGLADYGYTF. The CDR3 DNA reads TGTGCCAGCAGCGCACCCCCGGGACAGGGGTTGGCGGACTATGGCTACACCTTC.